A single TCR beta chain is shown here with its context. Its specificity is not known. The record originates from a study of CD8 T cells in ankylosing spondylitis. Overall study results and limits: Researchers reportedly found disease-linked clones significantly enriched in matched ankylosing spondylitis synovial fluid. Reactive arthritis synovial fluid and blood were previously reported to contain some motif variants. Apparently characteristic of ankylosing spondylitis blood was a TCR beta motif (roughly eight highly homologous variants).

Libraries of TCR beta came from quantitative 5'-RACE with molecular barcodes. Using its own MiXCR run on the 5' RACE reads, TCRdb lists one record per CDR3 protein. The top ten clones hold 15% to 20% of a sample with over 700,000 distinct CDR3 sequences, about 20% of them seen once. Germline values: CDR1 DFQATT, CDR2 SNEGSKA (reference sequence). This CDR3 contains 13 residues. Trimming at V came to 2 bases and at J to 5 bases, leaving 2 bases not matched to a gene. Input material: blood, either unsorted or a sorted T cell fraction (not recorded which). The chain combines TRBV20-1 with TRBJ1-2; 10 nucleotides line up with TRBD1. The TCR comes from a male donor with ankylosing spondylitis. The CDR3 sequence is CSARPGQGYGYTF. The CDR3 DNA reads TGCAGTGCTAGACCGGGACAGGGGTATGGCTACACCTTC.